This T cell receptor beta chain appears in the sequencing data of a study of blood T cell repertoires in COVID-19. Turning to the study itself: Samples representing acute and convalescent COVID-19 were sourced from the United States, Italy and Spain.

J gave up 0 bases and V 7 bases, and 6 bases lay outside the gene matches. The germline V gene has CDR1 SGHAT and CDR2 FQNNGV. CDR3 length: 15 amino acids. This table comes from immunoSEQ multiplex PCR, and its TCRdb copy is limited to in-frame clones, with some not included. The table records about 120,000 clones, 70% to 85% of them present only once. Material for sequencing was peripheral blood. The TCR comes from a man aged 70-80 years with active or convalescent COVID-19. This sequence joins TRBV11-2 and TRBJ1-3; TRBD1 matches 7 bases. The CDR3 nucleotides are TGTGCCAGCAACACAGGGGCTTTCTCTGGAAACACCATATATTTT. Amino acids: CASNTGAFSGNTIYF.